This TCR beta chain derives from a study of control samples from healthy donors and cancer patients. Measured with immunoSEQ multiplex PCR; TCRdb has only the in-frame clones, and not every one. This sample has under 150,000 clones, with about 95% found just once. This CDR3 has 15 amino acids. Germline V gene sequence: CDR1 SGHTA, CDR2 FQGNSA. The ends lost 2 bases at V and 4 bases at J; junction bases unmatched: 7. The gene calls are TRBV7-2 and TRBJ1-1; 7 positions match TRBD1. Material for sequencing was blood. The receptor was isolated from a man aged 25-40 years in good health. The CDR3 sequence: CASSLIRQGGTEAFF. The CDR3 region has the DNA TGTGCCAGCAGCTTAATTCGTCAGGGGGGCACTGAAGCTTTCTTT.